This T cell receptor (beta chain) was retrieved from a study of blood T cell repertoires in COVID-19. Study information: Nucleic acid was either cDNA or gDNA, and it came from T cells, B-cell-depleted T cells, or PBMCs.

The CDR3 consists of 15 residues. In germline, CDR1 is SGDLS, CDR2 YYNGEE. V was pared by 4 bases and J by 5 bases, with 13 bases between. Method: immunoSEQ multiplex PCR; TCRdb's copy keeps in-frame clones and lacks some. The sample has about 400,000 clones; approximately 89% are singletons. Those enrolled, adults aged 18 to 89 years, came from roughly 22 US areas. Two consecutive negative NP/OP PCR tests, clearance, or resolved symptoms defined Cohort 3 recovery. The receptor comes from a woman younger than 45 who had recovered from COVID-19. The V gene is TRBV9, the J gene TRBJ1-6; tentative D call: TRBD1 (6 bases). Material for sequencing was PBMCs or T cells enriched from blood (not recorded which). The CDR3 sequence: CASSYGGLDNSPLHF. The CDR3 DNA is TGTGCCAGCAGCTACGGGGGGCTTGATAATTCACCCCTCCACTTT.